The source of this T cell receptor beta chain is a study of long-term antiretroviral therapy in people with HIV. Points from the study as a whole: Versus controls, repertoires in people with HIV had narrower CDR3 length ranges. Pre-ART expanded clones dominated the repertoire at every time point.

Clinicians in the United States treated all participants with HIV. The immunoSEQ assay was v3.0, run at survey level. Produced via immunoSEQ multiplex PCR; TCRdb's table is partial and in-frame only. This table holds about 21,000 clones, more than 70% found once. The germline gives CDR1 SGDLS, CDR2 YYNGEE. Trimming removed 0 bases from V and 1 base from J, with 11 bases in between. The CDR3 length is 15 residues. Regarding this clone: Its target is not known.

This chain connects TRBV9 to TRBJ2-7; weak D call: TRBD2 (6 bases). The sample here was unsorted PBMCs, taken 0.5 years before starting antiretroviral therapy. This TCR was sampled from a man between 18 and 29 years old with HIV. The CDR3, as DNA: TGTGCCAGCAGCGTAGGGGCTAGCGCGTCCTACGAGCAGTACTTC. Encoded protein: CASSVGASASYEQYF.